The clone carrying this T cell receptor beta chain was recorded many times. The record originates from a study of early T cells in non-severe SARS-CoV-2 infection. TCRdb analysed the 5' RACE reads with MiXCR anew, one entry per CDR3 protein. The sample comprises about 76,000 distinct CDR3 sequences, approximately 11% of which are singletons, and roughly 4.7% rests with the top ten. CDR1 is SGHAT and CDR2 is FQNNGV in the germline V gene. V lost 1 base to trimming and J lost 4 bases, with 8 bases between them. This CDR3 has 14 residues. The V call is TRBV11-2, the J call TRBJ2-1; no firm D call. This receptor was taken from an adult who was a healthcare worker with PCR-confirmed SARS-CoV-2 infection or an uninfected control (not recorded which). The material sequenced was whole blood. CDR3: CASSLGAEYNEQFF. CDR3 coding DNA: TGTGCCAGCAGCTTAGGGGCCGAATACAATGAGCAGTTCTTC. Complete variable domain (other parts from reference TRBV11-2 and TRBJ2-1): EAGVAQSPRYKIIEKRQSVAFWCNPISGHATLYWYQQILGQGPKLLIQFQNNGVVDDSQLPKDRFSAERLKGVDSTLKIQPAKLEDSAVYLCASSLGAEYNEQFFGPGTRLTVL.